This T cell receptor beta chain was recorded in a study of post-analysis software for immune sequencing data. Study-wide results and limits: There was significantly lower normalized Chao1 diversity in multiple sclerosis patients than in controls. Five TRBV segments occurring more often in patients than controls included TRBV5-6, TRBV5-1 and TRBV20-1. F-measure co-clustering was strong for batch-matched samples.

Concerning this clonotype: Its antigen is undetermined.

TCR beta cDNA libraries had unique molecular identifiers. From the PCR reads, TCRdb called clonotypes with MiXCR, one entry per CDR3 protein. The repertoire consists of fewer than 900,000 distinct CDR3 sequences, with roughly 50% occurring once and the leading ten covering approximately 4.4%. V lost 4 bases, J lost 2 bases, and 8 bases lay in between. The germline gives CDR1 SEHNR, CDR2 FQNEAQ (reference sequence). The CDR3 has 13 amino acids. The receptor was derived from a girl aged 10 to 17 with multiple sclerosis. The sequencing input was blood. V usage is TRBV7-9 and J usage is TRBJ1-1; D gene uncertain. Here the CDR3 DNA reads TGTGCCAGCAGCTCTGTCAGTAACACTGAAGCTTTCTTT. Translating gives CASSSVSNTEAFF.